These T cell receptor beta chains were read from a single sample in a study of T cell repertoires in cytomegalovirus infection. Their antigens remain unidentified. MiXCR was run by TCRdb on the reads, yielding one entry per CDR3 protein. Of about 220,000 distinct CDR3 sequences listed, around two fifths are singletons. Specimen: CD8+ T cells from cultured PBMCs, collected from culture after CMV antigen stimulation. The receptors come from a human donor in good health (CMV status not recorded). Some clones in this sample may be carry-over from other donors' samples. Both conserved end residues are part of each CDR3. The D gene is left open where the match is weak. The size entry is marked missing in some rows and otherwise reads once, few, many or a size class.

d_gene,abundance,v_gene,j_gene,CDR3nt,CDR3aa
NA,few,TRBV19,TRBJ2-3,TGTGCCAGTAGCTTCCGAAGACTCACAGATACGCAGTATTTT,CASSFRRLTDTQYF
TRBD2,NA,TRBV6-8,TRBJ2-1,TGTGCCAGCCTCCCAGCGGGAGGCCGCAATGAGCAGTTCTTC,CASLPAGGRNEQFF
TRBD2,NA,TRBV29-1,TRBJ2-1,TGCAGCGTTGAAGGGTTAGCGGGAGGGCCCCACAATGAGCAGTTCTTC,CSVEGLAGGPHNEQFF
NA,few,TRBV6-1,TRBJ1-1,TGTGCCAGCAATTTTGGGTACACTGAAGCTTTCTTT,CASNFGYTEAFF
TRBD2,few,TRBV6-4,TRBJ2-1,TGTGCCAGCAGTGAGAGGGCTAGCGGGGGCTTCAATGAGCAGTTCTTC,CASSERASGGFNEQFF
TRBD1,few,TRBV7-9,TRBJ1-1,TGTGCCAGCGCACCCTCGGGACAGGTGAACACTGAAGCTTTCTTT,CASAPSGQVNTEAFF
TRBD2,many,TRBV12-3/TRBV12-4,TRBJ2-1,TGTGCCATTGGCGGGAGCTCCTACAATGAGCAGTTCTTC,CAIGGSSYNEQFF
TRBD2,many,TRBV28,TRBJ2-7,TGTGCCAGCATTCCACCGGGACTAGCATCCTACGAGCAGTACTTC,CASIPPGLASYEQYF
NA,NA,TRBV7-6,TRBJ2-1,TGTGCCAGCAGCGGGGGAAACGGGTTTGAGCAGTTCTTC,CASSGGNGFEQFF
NA,NA,TRBV4-2,TRBJ2-5,TGTGCCAGCAGCCAAGTTCCACAAGAGACCCAGTACTTC,CASSQVPQETQYF
TRBD1,NA,TRBV3-1,TRBJ1-4,TGTGCCAGCAGCCACGGGACAGGGGGCGTTGAAAAACTGTTTTTT,CASSHGTGGVEKLFF
NA,NA,TRBV5-4,TRBJ2-7,TGTGCCAGCAGCTCCCTAGACAGGTCGTGGGACGAGCAGTACTTC,CASSSLDRSWDEQYF
NA,NA,TRBV28,TRBJ2-1,TGTGCCAGCAGTTTATCAGCTCACAAGGGATACAATGAGCAGTTCTTC,CASSLSAHKGYNEQFF
TRBD1,NA,TRBV15,TRBJ1-4,TGTGCCACCAGCAGCCTACAGGGGCCCGATGAAAAACTGTTTTTT,CATSSLQGPDEKLFF
TRBD2,NA,TRBV7-3,TRBJ2-1,TGTGCCAGCAGCCCCGATCGGACTAGCGGGGTAAAAGAGCAGTTCTTC,CASSPDRTSGVKEQFF
NA,few,TRBV6-1,TRBJ1-6,TGTGCCAGCAGTGAAGAATTCACAGGTGTGGGGTCACCCCTCCACTTT,CASSEEFTGVGSPLHF
NA,NA,TRBV2,TRBJ1-4,TGTGCCAGCAGTGACGATTTGGAACTGTTTTTT,CASSDDLELFF
NA,NA,TRBV27,TRBJ2-7,TGTGCCAGCAGTTTTCGACAGCCCTACGAGCAGTACTTC,CASSFRQPYEQYF
NA,few,TRBV19,TRBJ2-1,TGTGCCAGTCTACGAGCGGGACAGGACCCCTACAATGAGCAGTTCTTC,CASLRAGQDPYNEQFF
NA,few,TRBV6-6,TRBJ2-1,TGTGCCAGCAGGATCCGGGACCATCGGCGCAATGAGCAGTTCTTC,CASRIRDHRRNEQFF
NA,NA,TRBV10-3,TRBJ2-1,TGTGCCATCAGGATTGAGAGCGGCGAGCAGTTCTTC,CAIRIESGEQFF
NA,many,TRBV7-8,TRBJ2-3,TGTGCCAGCAGCTTTGAGGGCACAGATACGCAGTATTTT,CASSFEGTDTQYF
NA,once,TRBV5-5,TRBJ2-1,TGTGCCAGCGGAGACAGGAAATACAATGAGCAGTTCTTC,CASGDRKYNEQFF
NA,NA,TRBV18,TRBJ1-1,TGTGCCAGCTCACCCGGACAGTTGGGGAACACTGAAGCTTTCTTT,CASSPGQLGNTEAFF
NA,few,TRBV7-9,TRBJ2-1,TGTGCCAGCAGACTGCAGGGGACTGAGCAGTTCTTC,CASRLQGTEQFF
TRBD1,NA,TRBV7-6,TRBJ2-7,TGTGCCAGCAGCCTCTGGACAGGGGGCGACGAGCAGTACTTC,CASSLWTGGDEQYF
NA,NA,TRBV7-8,TRBJ2-7,TGTGCCAGCAGCTTAGCGACCCCCGAGCAGTACTTC,CASSLATPEQYF
NA,NA,TRBV27,TRBJ1-5,TGTGCCAGCAGCACTAAGACGGGTCAGCCCCAGCATTTT,CASSTKTGQPQHF
TRBD2,NA,TRBV6-4,TRBJ2-1,TGTGCCAGCAGTGTCACTAGCGGGGGGGTAGATGAGCAGTTCTTC,CASSVTSGGVDEQFF
TRBD1,NA,TRBV7-9,TRBJ1-5,TGTGCCAGCAGCCCACCCGGGACAGACCATCAGCCCCAGCATTTT,CASSPPGTDHQPQHF
TRBD1,NA,TRBV5-1,TRBJ2-1,TGCGCCAGCAGTATCAACAGGGGTCCTTACCGCTACAATGAGCAGTTCTTC,CASSINRGPYRYNEQFF
NA,NA,TRBV11-2,TRBJ1-1,TGTGCCAGCAGTCAACAGGTCCTCGGGGGCACTGAAGCTTTCTTT,CASSQQVLGGTEAFF
NA,NA,TRBV6-1,TRBJ2-7,TGTGCCAGCAGTGCCGGTCAGTACGAGCAGTACTTC,CASSAGQYEQYF
TRBD2,few,TRBV9,TRBJ2-7,TGTGCCAGCAGCGTGTCTAGCGGGCGACCCTACGAGCAGTACTTC,CASSVSSGRPYEQYF
TRBD2,NA,TRBV27,TRBJ2-7,TGTGCCAGCAGTTCGGGACTACAGGTTGTAGAGCAGTACTTC,CASSSGLQVVEQYF
NA,many,TRBV7-2,TRBJ2-7,TGTGCCAGCAGCCCAGAAGGACCCTACGAGCAGTACTTC,CASSPEGPYEQYF
TRBD2,few,TRBV28,TRBJ2-1,TGTGCCAGCATATGGACTAGCGGGAGCTCCTACAATGAGCAGTTCTTC,CASIWTSGSSYNEQFF